Presented here are 13 T cell receptor beta chains from one specimen sequenced in a study of neurological immune-mediated disorders (dated by TCRdb to 2018 to 2020). The protocol used for the library was 5' RACE. The listed sequencing device is Illumina HiSeq 2500. TCRdb reprocessed the public reads (quality trimming at Q25 with fastp, clone calling with MiXCR) and kept in-frame beta chains. Duplicate CDR3 protein sequences are folded into a single record with the most common DNA and genes. The sample data list 60,000 to 90,000 distinct CDR3 sequences, and around 9.6% of these were observed just once. Of the sample, 9.6% falls within the top ten clones. The time point label, as the study defines it: longitudinal time-point 1 (baseline). The sequencing sample was made of PBMCs. These receptor sequences come from a man younger than 45 in good health.

This clonotype was observed at least ten times. The genes are TRBV5-1 and TRBJ2-5, with 10 bases matching TRBD2. CDR1 and CDR2 from the germline V gene are SGHRS and YFSETQ. This CDR3 contains 16 residues. The V segment lost 0 bases and the J segment 1 base; nucleotides outside the gene matches: 3. CDR3 protein: CASSLEGTSVQETQYF. The CDR3 coding sequence is TGCGCCAGCAGCTTGGAAGGGACTAGCGTCCAAGAGACCCAGTACTTC.

In this sample, this clonotype turned up a few times. The chain recombines TRBV12-3 or TRBV12-4 with TRBJ2-5; no definite D call. Deletions cut 4 bases from V and 3 bases from J, with 12 bases between. CDR3 length: 14 residues. The CDR3 nucleotides read TGTGCCAGCAGTTCCCCAGACAAAGAAGAGACCCAGTACTTC. This translates into CASSSPDKEETQYF.

This clonotype showed up many times. This chain joins TRBV27 and TRBJ2-5; 8 bases agree with TRBD1. CDR3 size: 16 residues. V trimming: 2 bases; J trimming: 2 bases; junction bases outside the gene matches: 7. Germline V gives CDR1 MNHEY, CDR2 SMNVEV (reference sequence). The CDR3 loop is CASSLHRRTGQETQYF. The CDR3, as DNA: TGTGCCAGCAGTTTACATCGAAGGACAGGGCAAGAGACCCAGTACTTC.

V and J are TRBV2 and TRBJ2-7; the match to TRBD2 covers 7 bases. The ends lost 7 bases at V and 3 bases at J; junction bases unmatched: 6. The germline CDR1 and CDR2 sequences are SNHLY and FYNNEI. This CDR3 has 13 amino acids. The CDR3: CASTREPHYEQYF. The CDR3 region has the DNA TGTGCCAGCACGCGGGAGCCCCACTACGAGCAGTACTTC.

By proportion, this clonotype is medium-sized (0.01 to 0.1%). The CDR3 DNA reads as TGCGCCAGCAGCTTGGGGATGGTCTCGGATAACGAGCAGTACTTC. It is translated as CASSLGMVSDNEQYF. J is TRBJ2-7 and V is TRBV5-1; D ambiguous. The germline V and J ends were trimmed by 0 bases and 5 bases, with 15 bases remaining between them. The CDR3 sequence is 15 residues long. Germline V gene data show CDR1 as SGHRS and CDR2 as YFSETQ.

As regards this clonotype: A junction end diverges from the germline sequence, so it may reflect a read error. This chain links TRBV5-6 with TRBJ2-1; D may be TRBD2 (5 bases). CDR3 length equals 15 residues. Germline V CDR1 and CDR2: SGHDT, YYEEEE. CDR3 region: CASSFWRSSYDEQFF. The CDR3 DNA is TGTGCCAGCAGCTTCTGGAGGAGCTCCTACGATGAGCAGTTCTTC.

Many counts were recorded for this clonotype. The chain carries TRBV29-1 and TRBJ2-1; 9 nucleotides match TRBD2. The CDR3 spans 13 residues. CDR1 SQVTM and CDR2 ANQGSEA come from the germline V gene. Trimming removed 5 bases from V and 7 bases from J; junction bases left unmatched: 6. The CDR3 DNA sequence: TGCAGCGTTTTAGCGGGAGTGGGTAATGAGCAGTTCTTC. Translation gives CSVLAGVGNEQFF.

This clonotype was seen many times. This chain links TRBV27 with TRBJ1-1, with D maybe TRBD1 (5 bases). V lost 4 bases and J lost 0, with 12 bases in between. Per germline, CDR1 MNHEY and CDR2 SMNVEV (reference sequence). This CDR3 contains 15 residues. The DNA for the CDR3 is TGTGCCAGCAGTTCGCAGGGTTTGATGAACACTGAAGCTTTCTTT. It is translated as CASSSQGLMNTEAFF.

Turning to this clonotype: One end of the junction varies from germline; a read error may be responsible. The genes are TRBV7-8 and TRBJ2-1; the D gene is possibly TRBD1 (5 bases). Per germline, CDR1 SGHVS and CDR2 FQNEAQ. The CDR3 length is 18 residues. CDR3 sequence reads: CANSLSWAGMANYNEQFF. DNA of the CDR3: TGTGCCAACAGCTTAAGTTGGGCAGGGATGGCCAACTACAATGAGCAGTTCTTC.

This clonotype was seen a few times. The rearrangement joins TRBV29-1 to TRBJ2-3; 12 bases match TRBD2. Germline loops: CDR1 SQVTM, CDR2 ANQGSEA. Germline trimming cut 5 bases from V and 4 bases from J; bases unmatched to any gene: 7. The length of the CDR3 is 15 residues. The CDR3 nucleotides read TGCAGCGTTACCGCGACTAGCGGGAGCGCAGATACGCAGTATTTT. It specifies CSVTATSGSADTQYF.

This clonotype was counted between two and nine times. Since a much larger clone is just one base distant, this may be a read error. This rearrangement joins TRBV28 to TRBJ2-3; D remains unclear. Germline lookup yields CDR1 MDHEN and CDR2 SYDVKM. This CDR3 contains 13 residues. V lost 9 bases to trimming and J lost 0 bases, with 10 bases between them. For the CDR3, the DNA is TGTGCCAGAGGGAAAGGCAGCACAGATACGCAGTATTTT. It translates to CARGKGSTDTQYF.

The J gene is TRBJ2-4, the V gene TRBV14; 11 bases map to TRBD2. The CDR3 runs to 16 residues. From germline, CDR1 is SGHDN and CDR2 FVKESK. V lost 2 bases and J lost 0; bases outside the gene matches: 0. CDR3 protein: CASSQTSGGAKNIQYF. CDR3 sequence (DNA): TGTGCCAGCAGCCAAACTAGCGGGGGAGCCAAAAACATTCAGTACTTC.

In DNA form, the CDR3 reads TGTGCCAGCAGCTTAGTTGGGACAGGGGCCATTCAGTACTTC. Protein: CASSLVGTGAIQYF. The V and J genes are TRBV7-2 and TRBJ2-4, with TRBD1 matching 10 bases. Germline assignment: CDR1 SGHTA and CDR2 FQGNSA. The length of the CDR3 is 14 residues. V shed 1 base and J 9 bases; nucleotides not matched to a gene: 3.